This T cell receptor beta chain was recovered during a study of HIV-infected children after antiretroviral therapy interruption. Study-level points and caveats: Naive CD4+ CDR3 sharing between time points fell after interruption began.

Treatment meaning: PENTA 11 planned treatment interruption arm or continuous ART arm. The CDR3 has 12 amino acids. The V end lost 4 bases, the J end lost 2 bases, and 4 bases lay between the germline ends. Looked up from germline, CDR1 is LNHDA and CDR2 is SQIVND (reference sequence). Unique molecular identifiers were included in an RNA-based 3' RACE TCR library. TCRdb itself ran the 3' RACE reads through MiXCR, one entry per CDR3 protein. The sample holds approximately 96,000 distinct CDR3 sequences, approximately 6.9% seen once. This clonotype was found many times. Its cognate antigen is unknown. This sequence was found in a pool of human donors with HIV. The source was CD45RA+ CD4+ T cells from PBMCs, pooled from several time points, collected from a donor given antiretroviral therapy, either interrupted or continuous. Subset specified: naive CD4+ CD45RA+ CD45RO- T cells. The rearrangement links TRBV19 to TRBJ2-3, with D hard to call. CDR3 protein: CASSKDTDTQYF. In nucleotides, the CDR3 is TGTGCCAGTAGTAAGGACACAGATACGCAGTATTTT.